This passage covers 32 T cell receptor beta chains from one sample sequenced in a study of shared clonotypes between healthy human individuals. Sequenced by immunoSEQ multiplex PCR; TCRdb stores in-frame clones only, minus some. The repertoire includes more than 150,000 clones, 65% to 80% of them detected once, and about 9.4% sits in the top ten. Sequences were obtained from memory CD4+ T cells sorted from blood. Subset given: CD45RA-negative fraction. The origin of the receptors is a man aged 25-45 years in good health.

There are many counts of this clone. The chain combines TRBV7-2 with TRBJ2-1; maybe TRBD2 (6 bases). The V gene's germline CDR1 is SGHTA and CDR2 FQGNSA. Trimming took off 1 base at V and 15 bases at J, with 13 bases between the two ends. The CDR3 sequence is 12 residues long. CDR3 amino acids: CASSLELALRFF. DNA for the CDR3: TGTGCCAGCAGCTTAGAACTAGCCCTTCGGTTCTTC.

This chain connects TRBV5-4 to TRBJ2-1; tentative D call: TRBD1 (5 bases). CDR1 and CDR2 from the germline V gene are SGHNT and YYREEE (reference sequence). The CDR3 is 15 residues long. V gave up 1 base and J gave up 9 bases, with 17 bases separating them. The CDR3 nucleotides read TGTGCCAGCAGCTTGAAGGGGAAAACTTGGGGTGAGCAGTTCTTC. Its translation is CASSLKGKTWGEQFF.

The J gene is TRBJ2-3, the V gene TRBV11-2; D is unclear. Germline V gene sequence: CDR1 SGHAT, CDR2 FQNNGV. The CDR3 contains 15 residues. V was shortened by 0 bases and J by 2 bases, with 9 bases between the two germline ends. CDR3 loop: CASSLDLRDTDTQYF. Here the CDR3 DNA reads TGTGCCAGCAGCTTAGATTTAAGGGACACAGATACGCAGTATTTT.

The chain carries TRBV7-6 and TRBJ2-7; TRBD1 agrees at 9 bases. The CDR3 loop spans 17 amino acids. J gave up 5 bases and V 0 bases, and 11 bases lay outside the gene matches. Germline loops: CDR1 SGHVS, CDR2 FNYEAQ. The CDR3 reads CASSLANSGTGSHEQYF. The CDR3 bases are TGTGCCAGCAGCTTAGCGAACTCCGGGACAGGGTCCCACGAGCAGTACTTC.

The chain carries TRBV11-2 and TRBJ1-2, with 8 bases identical to TRBD1. The CDR3 is 16 amino acids. Germline CDR1 is SGHAT and CDR2 is FQNNGV. J gave up 4 bases and V 5 bases, and 12 bases lay outside the gene matches. CDR3 nucleotides: TGTGCCAGCAGCCAAGGACAGGGAGGAGGTGGCTATGGCTACACCTTC. It specifies CASSQGQGGGGYGYTF.

The CDR3 DNA reads as TGTGCCAGCTCGCCCTCCCCACTAGGCACCGGGGAGCTGTTTTTT. This codes for CASSPSPLGTGELFF. The chain carries TRBV18 and TRBJ2-2; D might be TRBD2 (5 bases). The V gene lost 6 bases and the J gene lost 4 bases, with 15 bases spanning the gap. CDR1 is KGHSH and CDR2 is LQKENI in the germline V gene. The CDR3 has 15 amino acids.

The chain joins TRBV7-2 to TRBJ2-1; D uncertain. Germline V gene data show CDR1 as SGHTA and CDR2 as FQGNSA. V lost 2 bases and J lost 5, with 13 bases in between. The CDR3 spans 15 residues. In DNA form, the CDR3 reads TGTGCCAGCAGCTTATGGTTAGCTAGAAACAATGAGCAGTTCTTC. It encodes CASSLWLARNNEQFF.

The chain links TRBV9 to TRBJ2-3; possibly TRBD1 or TRBD2 for D (5 bases each). This CDR3 region has 17 residues. V lost 4 bases and J 0 bases, leaving 18 bases between the germline ends. The germline CDR1 and CDR2 sequences are SGDLS and YYNGEE. The CDR3 is CASSPRGGLASTDTQYF. CDR3 in DNA: TGTGCCAGCAGCCCCCGGGGCGGCCTAGCTAGCACAGATACGCAGTATTTT.

This clone turned up a few times. J is TRBJ2-1 and V is TRBV27, with a weak D call TRBD1 (6 bases). V lost 4 bases and J 13 bases, leaving 11 bases between the germline ends. The CDR3 loop spans 11 amino acids. Germline CDR1 is MNHEY and CDR2 is SMNVEV (reference sequence). The CDR3 DNA reads as TGTGCCAGCAGTTACAGGACAGTCCAGTTCTTC. Translation: CASSYRTVQFF.

This clone appeared a few times. This chain connects TRBV5-1 to TRBJ2-1; 10 nucleotides align to TRBD2. Germline V lookup: CDR1 SGHRS, CDR2 YFSETQ. The J segment lost 7 bases and the V segment lost 1 base, leaving 5 bases of the junction unmatched. The CDR3 is made up of 15 amino acids. The CDR3, as DNA: TGCGCCAGCAGCTTGTCTAGCGGGAGTATTAATGAGCAGTTCTTC. This encodes CASSLSSGSINEQFF.

J is TRBJ1-2 and V is TRBV4-3; the D is unclear. The germline CDR1 and CDR2 sequences are LGHNA and YSLEER. V lost 1 base and J lost 8, with 17 bases in between. This CDR3 comprises 15 residues. The CDR3 loop reads CASSQGTGLTGGYTF. CDR3 nucleotide sequence: TGCGCCAGCAGCCAAGGTACCGGACTGACTGGCGGCTACACCTTC.

The rearrangement links TRBV5-1 to TRBJ2-1, with TRBD1 matching over 9 bases. CDR1 is SGHRS and CDR2 is YFSETQ in the germline V gene. J gave up 7 bases and V 0 bases, and 2 bases lay outside the gene matches. The CDR3 consists of 14 residues. Here the CDR3 DNA reads TGCGCCAGCAGCTTGGGTGGGACAGGGAATGAGCAGTTCTTC. Encoded protein: CASSLGGTGNEQFF.

This clone was observed once. This rearrangement joins TRBV2 to TRBJ2-5; TRBD2 is a possible D gene (5 bases). The CDR3 has 15 amino acids. The germline CDR1 and CDR2 sequences are SNHLY and FYNNEI. Trimming took 0 bases from V and 9 from J, leaving 17 bases between them. This CDR3 is CASSEALSGLRAQYF. CDR3 DNA: TGTGCCAGCAGTGAAGCGCTTTCGGGTTTGAGGGCCCAGTACTTC.

The chain recombines TRBV6-6 with TRBJ2-3; D unresolved. CDR1 and CDR2 (germline): MNHNY, SVGAGI (reference sequence). V was clipped by 5 bases and J by 6 bases, with 12 bases between them. CDR3 length: 13 amino acids. CDR3 region: CASSLLVRDTQYF. The CDR3 bases are TGTGCCAGCAGTCTCCTAGTCCGGGATACGCAGTATTTT.

This chain links TRBV5-4 with TRBJ2-3; TRBD2 aligns across 9 bases. Germline V gives CDR1 SGHNT, CDR2 YYREEE (reference sequence). There are 16 residues in the CDR3. Trimming cost V 0 bases and J 2 bases; bases outside gene matches: 4. Written as DNA, the CDR3 is TGTGCCAGCAGCTTGGGACTAGCGGCGATCACAGATACGCAGTATTTT. As protein: CASSLGLAAITDTQYF.

This clone has just a few counts. The CDR3 region has the DNA TGTGCCAGCAGTCCCGGGACTAGCAGGGACACCGGGGAGCTGTTTTTT. This gives the protein CASSPGTSRDTGELFF. The J gene is TRBJ2-2, the V gene TRBV28; 9 nucleotides agree with TRBD2. With 5 bases clipped from V and 3 bases from J, the junction kept 7 bases outside the gene matches. Germline-derived CDR1 and CDR2 are MDHEN and SYDVKM. The length of the CDR3 is 16 residues.

For this clone: Other DNA sequences in this specimen translate into the identical CDR3. The V and J genes are TRBV25-1 and TRBJ2-1, with 9 bases that match TRBD1. This CDR3 has 16 amino acids. With V trimmed by 5 bases and J by 0 bases, 5 bases remained unmatched. Germline V gene data show CDR1 as MGHDK and CDR2 as SYGVNS. The CDR3 nucleotides are TGTGCCAGCAGTTTAGGGACAGGGAGCTCCTACAATGAGCAGTTCTTC. Translating it yields CASSLGTGSSYNEQFF.

CDR3 region: CASSIPLSGGNTEAFF. DNA of the CDR3: TGCGCCAGCAGCATTCCGCTATCAGGGGGGAACACTGAAGCTTTCTTT. The chain carries TRBV5-1 and TRBJ1-1; 7 nucleotides align to TRBD1. CDR1 is SGHRS, CDR2 YFSETQ, per germline. The CDR3 has 16 residues. Losses at the gene ends were 4 bases for V and 1 base for J; bases not matched to a gene: 10. The whole variable domain, remainder taken from reference TRBV5-1 and TRBJ1-1, is KAGVTQTPRYLIKTRGQQVTLSCSPISGHRSVSWYQQTPGQGLQFLFEYFSETQRNKGNFPGRFSGRQFSNSRSEMNVSTLELGDSALYLCASSIPLSGGNTEAFFGQGTRLTVV.

This clone was detected a few times. The chain is built from TRBV6-1 and TRBJ2-7; D is perhaps TRBD2 (5 bases). CDR1 and CDR2 (germline): MNHNS, SASEGT. The CDR3 extends over 13 amino acids. Trimming left V 1 base short and J 2 bases short, with 6 bases between. DNA of the CDR3: TGTGCCAGCAGTGAAGACGGGACCTACGAGCAGTACTTC. It is translated as CASSEDGTYEQYF.

The chain joins TRBV29-1 to TRBJ2-1, with 8 bases lining up with TRBD1. CDR1 is SQVTM and CDR2 is ANQGSEA in the germline V gene. This CDR3 contains 15 residues. V was clipped by 2 bases and J by 7 bases; unmatched bases: 10. The CDR3 loop reads CSVENRGIASNEQFF. CDR3 nucleotides: TGCAGCGTTGAAAACAGGGGGATAGCGAGTAATGAGCAGTTCTTC.

The V call is TRBV28, the J call TRBJ2-7, with TRBD1 matching 9 bases. The CDR3 runs 15 residues. V shed 6 bases and J 5 bases; nucleotides not matched to a gene: 11. CDR1 MDHEN and CDR2 SYDVKM come from the germline V gene. In DNA form, the CDR3 reads TGTGCCAGCAGCCGCCCCGGGACAGGGTTTCACGAGCAGTACTTC. Amino acids: CASSRPGTGFHEQYF.

The chain recombines TRBV10-3 with TRBJ2-2; the D call may be TRBD1 or TRBD2 (5 bases each). From germline, CDR1 is ENHRY and CDR2 SYGVKD. The CDR3 is 16 amino acids. V dropped 0 bases and J dropped 6 bases, with 14 bases sitting between them. CDR3 residues: CAISESTGSGSGELFF. In DNA form, the CDR3 reads TGTGCCATCAGTGAGTCGACGGGATCAGGGTCCGGGGAGCTGTTTTTT.

The chain joins TRBV9 to TRBJ2-5; D might be TRBD1 or TRBD2, each matching 5 bases. This CDR3 region has 15 residues. The V end lost 1 base, the J end lost 2 bases, and 12 bases lay between the germline ends. The germline V gene has CDR1 SGDLS and CDR2 YYNGEE. CDR3 residues: CASSVRDPPQETQYF. The CDR3, as DNA: TGTGCCAGCAGCGTACGGGACCCTCCTCAAGAGACCCAGTACTTC.

The chain joins TRBV27 to TRBJ2-1; D call uncertain. CDR1 is MNHEY, CDR2 SMNVEV, per germline (reference sequence). The CDR3 loop spans 12 amino acids. Trimming took off 6 bases at V and 9 bases at J, with 12 bases between the two ends. The CDR3 DNA is TGTGCCAGCAGCCGCCGGGCGAGTGAGCAGTTCTTC. It is translated as CASSRRASEQFF.

This clone was counted only a few times. The same CDR3 is also encoded by other DNA sequences in this sample. The chain has TRBV18 and TRBJ2-5; D call uncertain. The CDR3 totals 12 residues. Trimming stripped 3 bases from V and 4 bases from J, with 6 bases between. Germline loops: CDR1 KGHSH, CDR2 LQKENI. The CDR3 sequence: CASSPRGETQYF. CDR3 DNA sequence: TGTGCCAGCTCACCCCGAGGAGAGACCCAGTACTTC.

This clone was found a few times. The V gene is TRBV7-2, the J gene TRBJ1-2; TRBD1 agrees at 12 bases. The V gene end was trimmed by 5 bases and the J gene end by 9 bases; junction bases not matched to a gene: 10. The germline CDR1 and CDR2 sequences are SGHTA and FQGNSA. The CDR3 is 15 amino acids. DNA for the CDR3: TGTGCCAGCAGCACTAGCGGGACAGGGGGCCAAAGCTACACCTTC. Translation: CASSTSGTGGQSYTF.

The genes are TRBV2 and TRBJ2-3, with 7 bases matching TRBD2. Germline lookup yields CDR1 SNHLY and CDR2 FYNNEI. The CDR3 totals 14 residues. The J segment lost 3 bases and the V segment lost 8 bases, leaving 8 bases of the junction unmatched. The CDR3 sequence: CASWRELGTDTQYF. The DNA for the CDR3 is TGTGCCAGCTGGCGGGAGCTGGGTACAGATACGCAGTATTTT.

The J gene is TRBJ2-7, the V gene TRBV29-1; 13 nucleotides match TRBD2. Germline CDR1 and CDR2: SQVTM and ANQGSEA. V trimming: 6 bases; J trimming: 4 bases; junction bases outside the gene matches: 3. The CDR3 consists of 13 residues. The CDR3 loop is CSVPGLAGYEQYF. In DNA, the CDR3 is TGCAGCGTACCGGGACTAGCGGGGTACGAGCAGTACTTC.

The chain joins TRBV13 to TRBJ1-3; D remains ambiguous. Germline values: CDR1 PRHDT, CDR2 FYEKMQ (reference sequence). Trimming left V 0 bases short and J 2 bases short, with 8 bases between. The CDR3 has 15 residues. CDR3 region: CASSLGGGAGNTIYF. Written as DNA, the CDR3 is TGTGCCAGCAGCTTAGGAGGCGGAGCTGGAAACACCATATATTTT.

The chain uses TRBV28 and TRBJ2-1; 12 positions agree with TRBD2. The junction had 0 bases not matched to a gene; V was cut back by 4 bases and J by 14 bases. Germline V gene sequence: CDR1 MDHEN, CDR2 SYDVKM. This CDR3 has 11 residues. The CDR3 sequence: CASSSSGREFF. CDR3 sequence (DNA): TGTGCCAGCAGTTCTAGCGGGAGGGAGTTCTTC.

The CDR3 nucleotides are TGTGCCAGCAGTTTATTCGGGACAGGGAACGCCGAAAAACTGTTTTTT. As protein: CASSLFGTGNAEKLFF. The chain links TRBV28 to TRBJ1-4, with 9 bases identical to TRBD1. The CDR3 is made up of 16 amino acids. In germline, CDR1 is MDHEN, CDR2 SYDVKM. The V gene end was trimmed by 1 base and the J gene end by 8 bases; junction bases not matched to a gene: 8.

The chain joins TRBV9 to TRBJ1-1, with 7 bases aligning to TRBD1. V lost 3 bases to trimming and J lost 7 bases; unmatched junction nucleotides: 6. In germline, CDR1 is SGDLS, CDR2 YYNGEE. The CDR3 loop spans 13 amino acids. The chain's CDR3 is CASSAPGGGEAFF. The CDR3 DNA is TGTGCCAGCAGCGCCCCAGGGGGAGGTGAAGCTTTCTTT.